This T cell receptor beta chain was found in a study of molecular identifiers for immune sequencing clone quantification. The table lists this clonotype with many counts. What it recognizes is unknown. Both previously described methods and listed TCR primers were employed to make bulk TCR libraries. TCRdb itself ran the PCR reads through MiXCR, one entry per CDR3 protein. Among around 470,000 distinct CDR3 sequences, about 20% were seen once, and the ten largest hold about 0.8%. Based on a CD8+CD4-CCR7+CD45RA+ profile, naive CD8 T cells were sorted. The CDR3 loop spans 15 amino acids. The ends were cut back, 2 bases at V and 4 bases at J, with 14 bases in the middle. Germline CDR1 and CDR2: MDHEN and SYDVKM. Findings of the study overall: Clonotypes topping 20 RNA copies carried over 98% of effector molecules but under 1% of naive ones.

Sample: naive CD8+ T cells from blood, with Jurkat cell RNA spiked in. Subset: FACS-sorted CD8+CD4-CCR7+CD45RA+ naive T cells. The rearrangement links TRBV28 to TRBJ1-1; D is perhaps TRBD1 (6 bases). The sequence derives from a human donor in good health. Some libraries in this study had Jurkat cell RNA spiked in. CDR3 region: CASSLTQGLGTEAFF. The DNA of the CDR3 is TGTGCCAGCAGTTTAACCCAGGGGCTGGGCACTGAAGCTTTCTTT.